This T cell receptor (beta chain) was captured in a study of Ad26.COV2.S vaccination and SARS-CoV-2 variants. Study observations and caveats: It was vaccine recipients, not placebo recipients, who had the higher spike-specific TCR breadth. Similar non-spike TCR breadth was observed in recipients of vaccine and of placebo.

Sequencing was performed with immunoSEQ multiplex PCR; in TCRdb, only in-frame clones are kept and a portion is missing. The sample lists a few hundred thousand clones, 70% to 90% occurring once. Points on this clone: What it binds is unknown.

Treatment specified: approximately 18 received Ad26.COV2.S at low or high dose, single or two shots; roughly five received placebo; per-sample allocation not given. After the first vaccine or placebo injection, samples were drawn on day 63. An adult aged 18-55 years in Boston served as the donor. This receptor was identified in a person aged 18 to 59 who received the Ad26.COV2.S COVID-19 vaccine or a placebo. Specimen: peripheral blood, collected in a trial of Ad26.COV2.S vaccine versus placebo.

The CDR3 nucleotides are TGCAGCGTTCCCCGGTTAATTGCCTCTAATGAAAAACTGTTTTTT. This gives the protein CSVPRLIASNEKLFF. The rearrangement uses TRBV29-1 and TRBJ1-4, with D unclear. The CDR3 is 15 amino acids. Deletions cut 5 bases from V and 3 bases from J, with 16 bases between. Germline CDR1 reads SQVTM; CDR2 reads ANQGSEA.